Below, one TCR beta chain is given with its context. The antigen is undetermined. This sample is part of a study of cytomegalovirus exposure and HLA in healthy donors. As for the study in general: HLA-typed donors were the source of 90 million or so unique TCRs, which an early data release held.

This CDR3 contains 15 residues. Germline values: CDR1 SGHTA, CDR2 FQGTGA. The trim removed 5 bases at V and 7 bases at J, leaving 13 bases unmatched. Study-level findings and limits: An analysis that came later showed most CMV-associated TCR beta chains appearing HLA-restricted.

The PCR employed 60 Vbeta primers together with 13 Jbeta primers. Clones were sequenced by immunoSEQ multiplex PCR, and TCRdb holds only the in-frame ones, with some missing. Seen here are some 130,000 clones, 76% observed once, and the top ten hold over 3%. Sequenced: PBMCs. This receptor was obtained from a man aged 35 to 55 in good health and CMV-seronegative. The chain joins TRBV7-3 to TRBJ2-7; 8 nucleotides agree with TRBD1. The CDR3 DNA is TGTGCCAGCAGCCAAATAGCCAGGGGGCCCGTGGAGCAGTACTTC. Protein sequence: CASSQIARGPVEQYF.